This T cell receptor beta chain was profiled in a study of blood T cell repertoires in COVID-19. Some clones are missing from TCRdb's copy, which holds only in-frame ones; the method was immunoSEQ multiplex PCR. Of 60,000 to 85,000 clones listed, nearly 80% are singletons. Germline CDR1 reads SGHTA; CDR2 reads FQGTGA. The ends were cut back, 5 bases at V and 5 bases at J, with 15 bases in the middle. This CDR3 has 14 amino acids. The specimen sequenced was peripheral blood. This clonotype originated in a human donor in a cohort sampled during active COVID-19. The rearrangement joins TRBV7-3 to TRBJ1-1; a possible D gene is TRBD1 (5 bases). DNA of the CDR3: TGTGCCAGCAGCCTATCCTCGGGGGGGACTGAAGCTTTCTTT. As protein: CASSLSSGGTEAFF.